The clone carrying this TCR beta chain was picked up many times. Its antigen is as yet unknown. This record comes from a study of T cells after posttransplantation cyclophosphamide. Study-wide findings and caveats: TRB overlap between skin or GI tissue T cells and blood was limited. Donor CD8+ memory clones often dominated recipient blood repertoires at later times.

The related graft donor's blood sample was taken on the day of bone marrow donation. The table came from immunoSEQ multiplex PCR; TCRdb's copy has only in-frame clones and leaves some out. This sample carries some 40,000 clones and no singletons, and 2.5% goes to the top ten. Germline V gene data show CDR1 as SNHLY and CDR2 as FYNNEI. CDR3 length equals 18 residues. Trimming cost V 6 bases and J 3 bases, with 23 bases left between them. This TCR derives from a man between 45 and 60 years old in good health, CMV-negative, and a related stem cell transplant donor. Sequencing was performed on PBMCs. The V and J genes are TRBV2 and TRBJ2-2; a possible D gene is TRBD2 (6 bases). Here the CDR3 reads CASRDILRGRIDTGELFF. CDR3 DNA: TGTGCCAGCAGGGACATTTTGCGGGGAAGGATCGACACCGGGGAGCTGTTTTTT.